The T cell receptor beta chain described here comes from a study of T-cell reconstitution after alpha-beta-depleted transplantation in children. Broader study findings: Some patients' high day-60 TCRbeta diversity was traced to surviving recipient T cells and thymic progenitors. Reported findings indicate that, about two months after transplant, alpha-beta T cells came from several hundred expanded clones, which were derived from non-depleted graft cells.

V lost 0 bases, J lost 9 bases, and 27 bases lay in between. Germline V gene lookup returns CDR1 MGHRA and CDR2 YSYEKL. The CDR3 is 19 amino acids. Notes on this clonotype: Its antigen remains unidentified.

Preparation of the TCRbeta library was carried out with unique molecular identifiers. MiXCR, applied by TCRdb to the PCR reads, yields one record per CDR3 protein. The table records approximately 980,000 distinct CDR3 sequences, around 30% of them present only once. The source was PBMCs, mostly from graft donor cells, collected 360 days after TCRalphabeta/CD19-depleted stem cell transplant. The V and J genes are TRBV4-1 and TRBJ2-1; the D call may be TRBD1 or TRBD2 (5 bases each). This sequence originates from a boy younger than two who had a stem cell transplant for SCID, so the T cells may come from the graft donor. CDR3 in amino acids: CASSQDPYSSGTGSSEQFF. As DNA, the CDR3 is TGCGCCAGCAGCCAAGATCCATACTCGTCCGGGACGGGAAGCAGTGAGCAGTTCTTC.